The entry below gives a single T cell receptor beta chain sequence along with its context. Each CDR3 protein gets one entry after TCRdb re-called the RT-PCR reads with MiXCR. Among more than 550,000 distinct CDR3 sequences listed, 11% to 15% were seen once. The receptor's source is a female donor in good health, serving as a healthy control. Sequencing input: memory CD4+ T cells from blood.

CDR3 residues: CSARTRQVSYNEQFF. CDR3 nucleotide sequence: TGCAGTGCTAGAACCCGACAGGTCTCCTACAATGAGCAGTTCTTC. The chain is built from TRBV20-1 and TRBJ2-1, with D tentatively TRBD1 (6 bases). Deletions cut 2 bases from V and 0 bases from J, with 11 bases between. CDR3 size: 15 residues. Germline values: CDR1 DFQATT, CDR2 SNEGSKA (reference sequence).